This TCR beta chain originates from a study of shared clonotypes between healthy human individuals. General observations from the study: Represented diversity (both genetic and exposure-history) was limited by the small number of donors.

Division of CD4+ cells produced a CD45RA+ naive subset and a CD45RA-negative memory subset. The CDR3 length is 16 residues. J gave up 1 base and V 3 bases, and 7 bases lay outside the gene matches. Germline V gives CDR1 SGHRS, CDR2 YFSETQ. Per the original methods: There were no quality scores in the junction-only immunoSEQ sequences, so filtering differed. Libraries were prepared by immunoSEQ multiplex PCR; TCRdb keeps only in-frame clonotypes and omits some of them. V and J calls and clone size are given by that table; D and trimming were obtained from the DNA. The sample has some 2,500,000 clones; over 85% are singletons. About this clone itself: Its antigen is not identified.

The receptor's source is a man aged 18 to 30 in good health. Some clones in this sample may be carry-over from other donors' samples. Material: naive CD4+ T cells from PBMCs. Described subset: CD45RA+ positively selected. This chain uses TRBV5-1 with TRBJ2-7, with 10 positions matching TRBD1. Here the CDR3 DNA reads TGCGCCAGCAGCTCTCAGGCGGGACAGGGGTCCTACGAGCAGTACTTC. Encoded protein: CASSSQAGQGSYEQYF.